The rows below give T cell receptor beta chains drawn from one sample of a study of blood T cell repertoires in COVID-19. The data were produced by immunoSEQ multiplex PCR, yet TCRdb's version contains in-frame clones alone and is incomplete. The sample includes 200,000 or so clones, 75% to 90% seen only once; the top ten take under 3.5%. The sequenced sample consisted of peripheral blood. Source of these receptors: a man aged 60 to 69 with acute or convalescent COVID-19. Each CDR3 is given with its conserved first and last residue. Each record gives: clone size, D gene, V gene, J gene, CDR3 DNA, CDR3 protein. A D gene is named only where the DNA matches it firmly. Rows give clone size only sometimes, using once, few, many, or a class for an expanded clone.

size: -; D: TRBD2; V: TRBV11-2; J: TRBJ2-1; DNA: TGTGCCAGCAGCCCAGGACTAGCGGGAGTAGGTGAGCAGTTCTTC; CDR3: CASSPGLAGVGEQFF
size: -; D: -; V: TRBV6-5; J: TRBJ2-6; DNA: TGTGCCAGCAGACCCTCAGGGGCTGGGGCCAACGTCCTGACTTTC; CDR3: CASRPSGAGANVLTF
size: -; D: -; V: TRBV29-1; J: TRBJ2-7; DNA: TGCAGCGTTGAATCTGGGGAGACCTACGAGCAGTACTTC; CDR3: CSVESGETYEQYF
size: once; D: -; V: TRBV29-1; J: TRBJ2-3; DNA: TGCAGCGTTGAAGGGGAGGAGCGGACCAACACAGATACGCAGTATTTT; CDR3: CSVEGEERTNTDTQYF
size: -; D: TRBD2; V: TRBV4-2; J: TRBJ2-7; DNA: TGTGCCAGCAGCCCATCGGCGGGAGGGCCTTACGAGCAGTACTTC; CDR3: CASSPSAGGPYEQYF
size: -; D: -; V: TRBV4-3; J: TRBJ1-5; DNA: TGCGCCAGCAGCCAAGTTTATGGGGCCAGGCCCCAGCATTTT; CDR3: CASSQVYGARPQHF
size: -; D: -; V: TRBV6-6; J: TRBJ1-1; DNA: TGTGCCAGCAGTTACGATGGGGGCAGGGAGTGGGCTTTCTTT; CDR3: CASSYDGGREWAFF
size: -; D: -; V: TRBV7-2; J: TRBJ1-1; DNA: TGTGCCAGCAGCTTATACCGGGGAGGCACTGAAGCTTTCTTT; CDR3: CASSLYRGGTEAFF
size: -; D: -; V: TRBV19; J: TRBJ2-7; DNA: TGTGCTACAAGGGCGGGGGCTCCCTCCCACGAGCAGTACTTC; CDR3: CATRAGAPSHEQYF
size: -; D: -; V: TRBV6-5; J: TRBJ2-7; DNA: TGTGCCAGCAGTTACTCCCAGGACAGAGTGCCCTACGAGCAGTACTTC; CDR3: CASSYSQDRVPYEQYF
size: -; D: TRBD1; V: TRBV7-3; J: TRBJ1-6; DNA: TGTGCCAGCAGCTTAGGAGACAGGGGCGGTTCACCCCTCCACTTT; CDR3: CASSLGDRGGSPLHF
size: -; D: TRBD2; V: TRBV5-1; J: TRBJ2-1; DNA: TGCGCCAGCAGCTTGGTCGGGGGAGGGAATGAGCAGTTCTTC; CDR3: CASSLVGGGNEQFF
size: -; D: -; V: TRBV6-6; J: TRBJ2-3; DNA: TGTGCCAGCCGGGCGGGGTCCACAGATACGCAGTATTTT; CDR3: CASRAGSTDTQYF
size: -; D: TRBD2; V: TRBV27; J: TRBJ2-3; DNA: TGTGCCAGCTCTACGGGTCGATTAGCGGGCCTCGGGGGTACGCAGTATTTT; CDR3: CASSTGRLAGLGGTQYF
size: -; D: -; V: TRBV12-5; J: TRBJ2-7; DNA: TGTGCTAGTGGTTTTTCCACCCAAGCTTCCGAGCAGTACTTC; CDR3: CASGFSTQASEQYF
size: -; D: TRBD1; V: TRBV15; J: TRBJ1-5; DNA: TGTGCCACCAGCAGGGACAGGTCACAACAGCCCCAGCATTTT; CDR3: CATSRDRSQQPQHF
size: -; D: -; V: TRBV6-5; J: TRBJ2-5; DNA: TGTGCCAGCGAAACCGGGACTGTACAAGAGACCCAGTACTTC; CDR3: CASETGTVQETQYF
size: -; D: -; V: TRBV27; J: TRBJ1-5; DNA: TGTGCCAGCAGCCAAATGAATCAGCCCCAGCATTTT; CDR3: CASSQMNQPQHF
size: -; D: -; V: TRBV4-1; J: TRBJ1-6; DNA: TGCGCCAGCAGCGTCCGGGGAGATAATTCACCCCTCCACTTT; CDR3: CASSVRGDNSPLHF
size: once; D: TRBD1; V: TRBV19; J: TRBJ1-1; DNA: TGTGCCAGTAGCCTGGGACAGGGGAACACTGAAGCTTTCTTT; CDR3: CASSLGQGNTEAFF
size: -; D: -; V: TRBV5-4; J: TRBJ2-1; DNA: TGTGCCAGCAGCTTGAAGCTAGCGACCCACAATGAGCAGTTCTTC; CDR3: CASSLKLATHNEQFF
size: -; D: TRBD2; V: TRBV7-2; J: TRBJ2-3; DNA: TGTGCCAGCAGCTTAGTCGGGAGGGCCGGGGATACGCAGTATTTT; CDR3: CASSLVGRAGDTQYF
size: -; D: TRBD1; V: TRBV5-4; J: TRBJ1-6; DNA: TGTGCCAGCAGCTTGGCCGGGACAGGGAGGTCACCCCTCCACTTT; CDR3: CASSLAGTGRSPLHF
size: -; D: TRBD2; V: TRBV7-2; J: TRBJ2-7; DNA: TGTGCCAGCAGCGCCGTTAGCGGGAGCACCTACGAGCAGTACTTC; CDR3: CASSAVSGSTYEQYF
size: -; D: TRBD1; V: TRBV4-1; J: TRBJ1-3; DNA: TGCGCCAGCAGCCAGAGACAGGGGGCTTCTGGAAACACCATATATTTT; CDR3: CASSQRQGASGNTIYF
size: -; D: -; V: TRBV5-1; J: TRBJ2-7; DNA: TGCGCCAGCAGCTTGGCCACCGGACGGGACACCTACGAGCAGTACTTC; CDR3: CASSLATGRDTYEQYF
size: -; D: -; V: TRBV7-3; J: TRBJ1-6; DNA: TGTGCCAGCAGCGATAAAGGGGCAGTTCGGAAAGATTCACCCCTCCACTTT; CDR3: CASSDKGAVRKDSPLHF
size: once; D: TRBD2; V: TRBV9; J: TRBJ2-1; DNA: TGTGCCAGCAGCCCCAGCGGGAGTTACAATGAGCAGTTCTTC; CDR3: CASSPSGSYNEQFF
size: -; D: -; V: TRBV19; J: TRBJ2-5; DNA: TGTGCCAGTAGTATAGGGACACCGCAAGAGACCCAGTACTTC; CDR3: CASSIGTPQETQYF
size: -; D: -; V: TRBV6-5; J: TRBJ1-2; DNA: TGTGCCAGCAGGGGAGGCGGCTATGGCTACACCTTC; CDR3: CASRGGGYGYTF
size: -; D: -; V: TRBV27; J: TRBJ2-7; DNA: TGTGCCAGCAGTTCCCCGGGAGTATCCCCCTACGAGCAGTACTTC; CDR3: CASSSPGVSPYEQYF
size: -; D: -; V: TRBV9; J: TRBJ2-3; DNA: TGTGCCAGCAGCGTACTTGACGGGGACACAATCACAGATACGCAGTATTTT; CDR3: CASSVLDGDTITDTQYF
size: -; D: -; V: TRBV2; J: TRBJ2-1; DNA: TGTGCCAGCAGCGGACAGTTTAAGCAGTTCTTC; CDR3: CASSGQFKQFF
size: -; D: -; V: TRBV9; J: TRBJ1-5; DNA: TGTGCCAGCAGCGTAGCGGGGGAAAGGAATCAGCCCCAGCATTTT; CDR3: CASSVAGERNQPQHF
size: -; D: -; V: TRBV13; J: TRBJ2-2; DNA: TGTGCCAGCAGCTTCGGGATGTCGGGGGAGCTGTTTTTT; CDR3: CASSFGMSGELFF
size: -; D: TRBD1; V: TRBV7-6; J: TRBJ2-3; DNA: TGTGCCAGCAGCTTAGAGCGACAGGGACGCACAGATACGCAGTATTTT; CDR3: CASSLERQGRTDTQYF
size: -; D: TRBD1; V: TRBV28; J: TRBJ1-5; DNA: TGTGCCAGCAGGCCCGGGACAGCAAATCAGCCCCAGCATTTT; CDR3: CASRPGTANQPQHF
size: -; D: TRBD2; V: TRBV25-1; J: TRBJ2-7; DNA: TGTGCCAGCAGTGGCCAGCGGGGGGACTACGAGCAGTACTTC; CDR3: CASSGQRGDYEQYF
size: once; D: -; V: TRBV9; J: TRBJ2-1; DNA: TGTGCCAGCAGCGTAGCTCGGGAGACGCGCAATGAGCAGTTCTTC; CDR3: CASSVARETRNEQFF
size: -; D: TRBD2; V: TRBV4-2; J: TRBJ2-7; DNA: TGTGCCAGCAGCCAAGGGGGACTAGCGGGAGCGGTCTACGAGCAGTACTTC; CDR3: CASSQGGLAGAVYEQYF
size: few; D: -; V: TRBV6-4; J: TRBJ1-6; DNA: TGTGCCAGCAGTGACTCGAGTGCAGGCCCGAGCTCCTATAATTCACCCCTCCACTTT; CDR3: CASSDSSAGPSSYNSPLHF
size: -; D: -; V: TRBV27; J: TRBJ1-5; DNA: TGTGCCAGCAGTTTATACAGCTCAATGGGCAATCAGCCCCAGCATTTT; CDR3: CASSLYSSMGNQPQHF
size: -; D: TRBD2; V: TRBV24-1; J: TRBJ2-5; DNA: TGTGCCACCAGTGATCCGACTAGCGGGAGCGGTTTGGAGACCCAGTACTTC; CDR3: CATSDPTSGSGLETQYF
size: once; D: -; V: TRBV3-1/TRBV3-2; J: TRBJ2-2; DNA: TGTGCCAGCAGTAACCGGGGGGAGCTGTTTTTT; CDR3: CASSNRGELFF
size: few; D: TRBD1; V: TRBV27; J: TRBJ1-2; DNA: TGTGCCAGCAGTCCAACTGGGACAGGATCGGCTAACTATGGCTACACCTTC; CDR3: CASSPTGTGSANYGYTF
size: -; D: -; V: TRBV7-2; J: TRBJ1-1; DNA: TGTGCCAGCAGCTTGATGAGACAGCTCCTGAACACTGAAGCTTTCTTT; CDR3: CASSLMRQLLNTEAFF
size: -; D: -; V: TRBV4-1; J: TRBJ2-5; DNA: TGCGCCAGCAGCCAACGGGCTCGGGGAGAGACCCAGTACTTC; CDR3: CASSQRARGETQYF
size: -; D: -; V: TRBV19; J: TRBJ2-6; DNA: TGTGCCAGTAGACAGTCTGGGGCCAACGTCCTGACTTTC; CDR3: CASRQSGANVLTF